This TCR beta chain stems from a study of PD-1 blockade in classical Hodgkin lymphoma. Study observations and caveats: Relapsed/refractory patients reportedly had the lowest baseline TCR diversity, below newly diagnosed patients, who were below healthy donors.

The V gene end was trimmed by 4 bases and the J gene end by 4 bases; junction bases not matched to a gene: 2. Germline CDR1 LNHDA, CDR2 SQIVND (reference sequence). The CDR3 length is 15 residues. About this clone itself: The antigen remains undetermined.

Indicated time point: newly diagnosed, previously untreated cHL patient sample. Sequenced by immunoSEQ multiplex PCR; TCRdb stores in-frame clones only, minus some. The repertoire consists of fewer than 40,000 clones, with 94% occurring once and the leading ten covering about 2.3%. The chain uses TRBV19 and TRBJ2-1, with 12 bases fitting TRBD2. Sequenced input: peripheral blood mononuclear cells (PBMCs). The source of this sequence is a human donor with classical Hodgkin lymphoma. The CDR3 DNA reads TGTGCCAGTAGTACCGGACTAGCGGGATACAATGAGCAGTTCTTC. It specifies CASSTGLAGYNEQFF.